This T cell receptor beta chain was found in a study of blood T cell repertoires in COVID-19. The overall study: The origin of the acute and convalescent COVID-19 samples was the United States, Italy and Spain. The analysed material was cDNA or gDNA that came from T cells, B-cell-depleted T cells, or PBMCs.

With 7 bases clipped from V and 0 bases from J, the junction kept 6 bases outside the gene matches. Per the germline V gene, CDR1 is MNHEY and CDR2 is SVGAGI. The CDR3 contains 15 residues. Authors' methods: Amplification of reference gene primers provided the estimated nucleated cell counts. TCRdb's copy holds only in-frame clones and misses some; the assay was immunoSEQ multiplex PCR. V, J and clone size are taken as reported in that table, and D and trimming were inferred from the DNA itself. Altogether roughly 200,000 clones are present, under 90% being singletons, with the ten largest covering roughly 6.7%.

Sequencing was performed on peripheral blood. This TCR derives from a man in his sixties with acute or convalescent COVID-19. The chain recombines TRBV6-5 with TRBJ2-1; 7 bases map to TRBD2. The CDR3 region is CASISQRDSYNEQFF. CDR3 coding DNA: TGTGCCAGCATTTCTCAGCGGGACTCCTACAATGAGCAGTTCTTC.